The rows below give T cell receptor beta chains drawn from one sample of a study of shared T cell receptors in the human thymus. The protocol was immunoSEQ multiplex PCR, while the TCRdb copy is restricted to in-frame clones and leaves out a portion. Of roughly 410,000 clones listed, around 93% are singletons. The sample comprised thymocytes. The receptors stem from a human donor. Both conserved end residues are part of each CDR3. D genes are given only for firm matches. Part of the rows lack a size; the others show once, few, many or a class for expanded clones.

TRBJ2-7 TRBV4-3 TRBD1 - TGCGCCAGCAGCCTCCGCAGGACAGGGGACGAGCAGTACTTC CASSLRRTGDEQYF
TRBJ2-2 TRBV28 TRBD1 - TGTGCCAGCAGTGATGACAGGGTCGGGGAGCTGTTTTTT CASSDDRVGELFF
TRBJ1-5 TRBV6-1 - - TGTGCCAGCACCCCGGATAGGGCCATCGGGCAGCCCCAGCATTTT CASTPDRAIGQPQHF
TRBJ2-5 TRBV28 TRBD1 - TGTGCCAGCAGCCCACATTGGACAGGGGAGGGAGAGACCCAGTACTTC CASSPHWTGEGETQYF
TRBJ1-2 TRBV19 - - TGTGCCAGTGGACAAGTGAGGGGAACGAGGGATAGCTATGGCTACACCTTC CASGQVRGTRDSYGYTF
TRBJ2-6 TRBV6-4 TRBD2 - TGTGCCAGCAGTGATGTCGGGAGGGCCGCGTCTGGGGCCAACGTCCTGACTTTC CASSDVGRAASGANVLTF
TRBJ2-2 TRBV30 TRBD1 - TGTGCCTGGAGTGTAGGGACAGGGGACACCGGGGAGCTGTTTTTT CAWSVGTGDTGELFF
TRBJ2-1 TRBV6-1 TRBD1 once TGTGCCAGCAGCCCGGGACAGGGGGGGAATGAGCAGTTCTTC CASSPGQGGNEQFF
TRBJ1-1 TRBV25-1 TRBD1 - TGTGCCAGCAGTGCGATGACAGGGGGCAGGGGCACTGAAGCTTTCTTT CASSAMTGGRGTEAFF
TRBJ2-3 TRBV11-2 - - TGTGCCAGCAGCCGCTTGGGCACAGATACGCAGTATTTT CASSRLGTDTQYF
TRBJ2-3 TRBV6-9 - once TGTGCCAGCAGGGGTAACAGGGTGAGCACAGATACGCAGTATTTT CASRGNRVSTDTQYF
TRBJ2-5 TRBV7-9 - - TGTGCCAGCAGCTTACCTCCCCTCTACAGGGCGGGTTCGAAAGAGACCCAGTACTTC CASSLPPLYRAGSKETQYF
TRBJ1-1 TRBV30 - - TGTGCCTGGGGGGGCGGGCGGTCTGAAGCTTTCTTT CAWGGGRSEAFF
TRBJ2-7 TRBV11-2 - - TGTGCCAGCAGCTTGCCGAAGAGCGAGCAGTACTTC CASSLPKSEQYF
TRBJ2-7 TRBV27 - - TGTGCCATCCTCCTTGGGGGGAGGCTTAACTTC CAILLGGRLNF
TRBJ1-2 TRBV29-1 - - TGCAGCGCCAATGCCTGGGGCGGTAGAAACTATGGCTACACCTTC CSANAWGGRNYGYTF
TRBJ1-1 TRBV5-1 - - TGCGCCAGCAGCTTGGGGGACACCCTAGGGGAAGCTTTCTTT CASSLGDTLGEAFF
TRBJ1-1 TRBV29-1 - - TGCAGCGTTGTGACGAACACTGAAGCTTTCTTT CSVVTNTEAFF
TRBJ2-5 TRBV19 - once TGTGCCAGTAGTGCCCCCGGGACCACAGACCCTCAAGAGACCCAGTACTTC CASSAPGTTDPQETQYF
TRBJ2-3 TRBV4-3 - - TGCGCCAGCAGCCAAGATCCAGAGACCACAGATACGCAGTATTTT CASSQDPETTDTQYF
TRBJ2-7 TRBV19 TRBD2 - TGTGCCAGTCGAACAAATAGCGGGAGTCCCTACGAGCAATACTTC CASRTNSGSPYEQYF
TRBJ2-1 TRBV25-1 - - TGTGCCAGCAGTGAATATAGGTCAGGGCGGCATGAGCAGTTCTTC CASSEYRSGRHEQFF
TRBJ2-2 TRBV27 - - TGTGCCAGCAGTTCCCCGGAGAGGAACACCGGGGAGCTGTTTTTT CASSSPERNTGELFF
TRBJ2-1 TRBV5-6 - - TGTGCCAGCAGCGGGGGACGGGAGTTCTTC CASSGGREFF
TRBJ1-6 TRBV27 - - TGTGCCAGCAGTTTAGTGGGGCAGGTGGATAATTCACCCCTCCACTTT CASSLVGQVDNSPLHF
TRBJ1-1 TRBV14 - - TGTGCCAGCAGCCGCCCAGGGGACACTGAAGCTTTCTTT CASSRPGDTEAFF
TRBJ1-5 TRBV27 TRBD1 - TGTGCCAGCAGTTTCGGACAGGTTAATCAGCCCCAGCATTTT CASSFGQVNQPQHF
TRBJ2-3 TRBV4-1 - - TGCGCCAGCAGCCAGAGGGCAAGCACAGATACGCAGTATTTT CASSQRASTDTQYF
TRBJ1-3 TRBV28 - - TGTGCCAGCAGTTTATCGCGACCCAAAAGGGCTGGAAACACCATATATTTT CASSLSRPKRAGNTIYF
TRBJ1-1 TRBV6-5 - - TGTGCCAGCAGTTACCCATCAGGGGACCCGGGGACTGAAGCTTTCTTT CASSYPSGDPGTEAFF
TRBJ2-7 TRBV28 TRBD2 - TGTGCCAGCAGTTTAGAGTCCGGGACTAGCGGATACGAGCAGTACTTC CASSLESGTSGYEQYF
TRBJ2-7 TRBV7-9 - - TGTGCCAGCAGCTTAAGTGTTGGGTTTTCCTACGAGCAGTACTTC CASSLSVGFSYEQYF
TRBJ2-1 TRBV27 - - TGTGCCAGCAGTACAGAGCGGCACGAGCAGTTCTTC CASSTERHEQFF
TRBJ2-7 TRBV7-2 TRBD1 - TGTGCCAGCAGCTCGACAGGGGGGAATGGTTACGAGCAGTACTTC CASSSTGGNGYEQYF